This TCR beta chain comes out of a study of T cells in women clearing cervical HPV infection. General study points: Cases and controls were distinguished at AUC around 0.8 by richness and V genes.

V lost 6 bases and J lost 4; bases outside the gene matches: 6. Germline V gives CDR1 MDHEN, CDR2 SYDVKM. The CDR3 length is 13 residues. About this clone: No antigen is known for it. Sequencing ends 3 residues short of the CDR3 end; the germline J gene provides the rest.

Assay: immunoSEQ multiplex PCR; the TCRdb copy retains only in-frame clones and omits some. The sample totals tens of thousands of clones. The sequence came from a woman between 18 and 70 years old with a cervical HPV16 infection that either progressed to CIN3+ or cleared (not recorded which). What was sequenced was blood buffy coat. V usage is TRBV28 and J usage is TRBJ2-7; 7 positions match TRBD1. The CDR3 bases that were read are TGTGCCAGCAGGGAGACAGGGAAATACGAG. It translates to CASRETGKYE. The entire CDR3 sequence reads CASRETGKYEQYF.